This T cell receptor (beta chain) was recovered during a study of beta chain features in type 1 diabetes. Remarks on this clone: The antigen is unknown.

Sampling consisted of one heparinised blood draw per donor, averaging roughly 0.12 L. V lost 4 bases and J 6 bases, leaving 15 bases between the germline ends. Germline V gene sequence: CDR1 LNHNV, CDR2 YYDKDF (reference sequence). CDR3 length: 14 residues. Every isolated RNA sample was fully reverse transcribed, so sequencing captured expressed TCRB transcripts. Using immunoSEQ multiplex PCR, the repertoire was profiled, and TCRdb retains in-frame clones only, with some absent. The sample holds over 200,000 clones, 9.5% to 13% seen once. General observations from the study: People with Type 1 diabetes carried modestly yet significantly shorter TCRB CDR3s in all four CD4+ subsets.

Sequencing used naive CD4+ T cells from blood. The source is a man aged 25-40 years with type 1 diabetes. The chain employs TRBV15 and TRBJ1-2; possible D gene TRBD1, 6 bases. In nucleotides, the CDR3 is TGTGCCACCAGCACCGCAACAGGGTCCCATGGCTACACCTTC. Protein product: CATSTATGSHGYTF.